This T cell receptor (beta chain) was sequenced in a study of monozygotic twins with cystic fibrosis. Germline CDR1 and CDR2: SGHVS and FQNEAQ. Between the trimmed V and J ends, which lost 8 bases and 3 bases, there was a span of 16 bases. The CDR3 spans 14 residues. Clones were read by immunoSEQ multiplex PCR, and TCRdb kept only the in-frame ones, dropping some. The sample has 36,000 or so clones, under 95% seen once. Sequenced: blood. This sequence originates from a boy aged 2-9 years with cystic fibrosis. V gene TRBV7-8 combines with J gene TRBJ1-1, with unresolved D. CDR3 sequence (DNA): TGTGCCAGCTCATCGGCGGGGTTTTACACTGAAGCTTTCTTT. It yields the protein CASSSAGFYTEAFF.